Presented here are 27 T cell receptor beta chains from one specimen sequenced in a study of T cell clonality in common variable immunodeficiency. Generated by immunoSEQ multiplex PCR, the TCRdb table keeps only in-frame clones and is missing some. This sample comprises about 37,000 clones, none seen once only. Sequencing was done on a sample of peripheral blood mononuclear cells. The receptor source for this set is a person aged 18 to 75 in good health.

This clone was observed many times. The read ends 3 residues before the CDR3 terminus; that terminus is restored from the germline J gene. The chain couples TRBV20-1 to TRBJ2-7; 8 positions match TRBD2. Trimming cost V 5 bases and J 5 bases; bases outside gene matches: 17. This CDR3 has 16 amino acids. From germline, CDR1 is DFQATT and CDR2 SNEGSKA (reference sequence). The CDR3 loop is CSASTPTSARGNEQYF. CDR3 DNA, as far as it was read: TGCAGTGCTTCTACCCCGACTAGCGCTCGCGGGAACGAG.

Many counts were recorded for this clone. This CDR3 is CASSFWTASYEQYF. The CDR3 bases that were read are TGTGCCAGCAGCTTCTGGACAGCCTCCTACGAG. The rearrangement uses TRBV7-9 and TRBJ2-7, with a possible D match to TRBD1 (6 bases). The read falls 3 residues short of the CDR3 end, and the missing part is taken from the germline J gene. V was pared by 3 bases and J by 0 bases, with 9 bases between. CDR3 length equals 14 residues. Germline V CDR1 and CDR2: SEHNR, FQNEAQ (reference sequence).

At least ten counts were recorded for this clone. The read finishes 3 residues shy of the CDR3 end, and the germline J gene is used to complete it. The rearrangement links TRBV6-2 or TRBV6-3 to TRBJ1-5; TRBD1 is a possible D gene (5 bases). Germline V gene data show CDR1 as MNHEY and CDR2 as SVGEGT. The CDR3 consists of 14 residues. Trimming left V 6 bases short and J 4 bases short, with 13 bases between. The CDR3 sequence: CASSPVGTNQPQHF. CDR3 DNA, as far as it was read: TGTGCCAGCAGCCCCGTTGGGACTAATCAGCCC.

The sample holds many counts of this clone. The CDR3 goes on 3 residues after the read ends, and that part is filled in from the germline J gene. V is TRBV5-1 and J is TRBJ2-2, with a possible D match to TRBD1 (6 bases). The CDR3 spans 16 residues. CDR1 and CDR2 (germline): SGHRS, YFSETQ. V gave up 2 bases and J gave up 0 bases, with 11 bases separating them. CDR3 in amino acids: CASSFPQGTNTGELFF. The covered CDR3 bases are TGCGCCAGCAGCTTTCCCCAGGGGACGAACACCGGGGAG.

In this sample, this clone turned up many times. The CDR3 goes on 3 residues after the read ends, and that part is filled in from the germline J gene. The V and J genes are TRBV7-9 and TRBJ2-1; 8 bases match TRBD2. The CDR3 is made up of 15 amino acids. With V trimmed by 5 bases and J by 8 bases, 11 bases remained unmatched. Germline V gene lookup returns CDR1 SEHNR and CDR2 FQNEAQ (reference sequence). CDR3 bases read: TGTGCCAGCAGCGTGAGCGGGAGAGGGAAGTATGAG. Translation gives CASSVSGRGKYE. The whole CDR3 reads CASSVSGRGKYEQFF.

At least ten counts were recorded for this clone. The missing CDR3 end, 3 residues past where the read stops, is filled in from the germline J gene. The rearrangement links TRBV5-6 to TRBJ2-7, with D perhaps TRBD1 (5 bases). Per germline, CDR1 SGHDT and CDR2 YYEEEE. V was trimmed by 7 bases and J by 0 bases, leaving 14 bases between them. CDR3 length: 14 residues. This CDR3 reads CASFNVDSSYEQYF. Incomplete CDR3 DNA: TGTGCCAGCTTTAACGTCGACAGCTCCTACGAG.

This clone was observed many times. Partial CDR3 DNA: TGTGCCAGCAGTGCCGGGAGCACAGATACG. Amino acid sequence: CASSAGSTDT. The complete CDR3 reads CASSAGSTDTQYF. The chain has TRBV6-4 and TRBJ2-3, with unresolved D. The CDR3 end lies 3 residues beyond the end of the read and is filled in from the germline J gene. The CDR3 loop spans 13 amino acids. CDR1 and CDR2 (germline): MRHNA, SNTAGT. The V gene lost 4 bases and the J gene lost 0 bases, with 5 bases spanning the gap.

This clone showed up many times. The observed sequence ends 3 residues before the CDR3 terminus, with the missing tail filled in from the germline J gene. V usage is TRBV5-1 and J usage is TRBJ2-5, with 10 nucleotides matching TRBD2. The trim removed 2 bases at V and 4 bases at J, leaving 2 bases unmatched. Germline V gene sequence: CDR1 SGHRS, CDR2 YFSETQ. This CDR3 is built from 14 residues. CDR3 loop: CASSFLAGVETQYF. CDR3 bases read: TGCGCCAGCAGCTTCCTAGCGGGGGTAGAGACC.

Ten or more counts support this clone. The DNA ends 3 residues before the CDR3 does, and the rest of the CDR3 is filled in from the germline J gene. The chain has TRBV19 and TRBJ1-5; TRBD1 agrees at 10 bases. This CDR3 comprises 16 residues. With 3 bases clipped from V and 3 bases from J, the junction kept 5 bases outside the gene matches. The germline CDR1 and CDR2 sequences are LNHDA and SQIVND (reference sequence). This CDR3 reads CASSIQGTGANQPQHF. The DNA read from the CDR3 is TGTGCCAGTAGTATCCAGGGGACAGGGGCCAATCAGCCC.

Ten or more counts support this clone. Read sequence stops 3 residues before the CDR3 end, and the germline J gene provides the missing end. This chain uses TRBV2 with TRBJ2-5; perhaps TRBD2 as D (5 bases). The CDR3 spans 14 residues. Germline CDR1 SNHLY, CDR2 FYNNEI. Trimming took 2 bases from V and 6 from J, leaving 13 bases between them. The sequenced CDR3 bases are TGTGCCAGCAGTGAAATCCTAGCTGTTAAGACC. This gives the protein CASSEILAVKT. The whole CDR3 sequence reads CASSEILAVKTQYF.

There are many counts of this clone. The DNA ends 3 residues before the CDR3 does, and the rest of the CDR3 is filled in from the germline J gene. The chain recombines TRBV19 with TRBJ2-7, with 7 bases matching TRBD2. The CDR3 is made up of 14 amino acids. Germline lookup yields CDR1 LNHDA and CDR2 SQIVND (reference sequence). J gave up 4 bases and V 4 bases, and 7 bases lay outside the gene matches. CDR3 sequence reads: CASSTAGTTYEQYF. The sequenced CDR3 bases are TGTGCCAGTAGTACCGCCGGGACTACTTACGAG.

At least ten counts were recorded for this clone. The read gets to within 3 residues of the CDR3 end, and the germline J gene fills in the rest. The chain has TRBV6-2 or TRBV6-3 and TRBJ1-5; no firm D call. The CDR3 contains 15 residues. Germline CDR1 and CDR2: MNHEY and SVGEGT. The V end was cut by 5 bases, the J end by 0 bases, with 11 bases between. The CDR3 DNA, read in part, is TGTGCCAGCAGTCCTACAGATCTTAGCAATCAGCCC. Translating it yields CASSPTDLSNQP. The CDR3 in full is CASSPTDLSNQPQHF.

This clone was recorded many times. Read data end 3 residues before the CDR3 end; the end is taken from the germline J gene. This chain joins TRBV4-2 and TRBJ1-2, with TRBD1 matching over 7 bases. CDR1 is LGHNA, CDR2 YNFKEQ, per germline. The CDR3 runs to 15 residues. The J segment lost 4 bases and the V segment lost 0 bases, leaving 5 bases of the junction unmatched. Here the CDR3 reads CASSQEEGAGYGYTF. The CDR3 bases that were read are TGTGCCAGCAGCCAAGAGGAGGGGGCCGGCTATGGC.

This clone was observed at least ten times. The read ends 3 residues shy of where the CDR3 ends; the end is completed using the germline J gene. The chain joins TRBV20-1 to TRBJ2-5; 11 bases match TRBD2. The trim removed 4 bases at V and 5 bases at J, leaving 9 bases unmatched. Germline assignment: CDR1 DFQATT and CDR2 SNEGSKA (reference sequence). CDR3 length equals 15 residues. This chain's CDR3 is CSANHQASGRETQYF. CDR3 DNA, as far as it was read: TGCAGTGCTAACCATCAGGCTAGCGGGAGGGAGACC.

At least ten counts were recorded for this clone. The read gets to within 3 residues of the CDR3 end, and the germline J gene fills in the rest. The chain carries TRBV7-8 and TRBJ1-5; D remains ambiguous. The V and J ends lost 3 bases and 3 bases respectively, with 18 bases between them. There are 17 residues in the CDR3. Germline V gene lookup returns CDR1 SGHVS and CDR2 FQNEAQ. The CDR3 reads CASSLYSSRSFNQPQHF. CDR3 DNA (partial): TGTGCCAGCAGCTTGTATTCGTCGAGGTCCTTCAATCAGCCC.

Many counts were recorded for this clone. Read coverage stops 3 residues before the CDR3 terminus; the germline J gene supplies the remainder. J is TRBJ1-4 and V is TRBV30, with D maybe TRBD1 (6 bases). From germline, CDR1 is GTSNPN and CDR2 SVGIG (reference sequence). The CDR3 runs 13 residues. V was trimmed by 4 bases and J by 6 bases, leaving 12 bases between them. The covered CDR3 bases are TGTGCCTGGACCGGGGGGCCCTATGAAAAA. Its protein is CAWTGGPYEK. The CDR3 in its entirety is CAWTGGPYEKLFF.

As concerns this clone: The read stops 3 residues short of the end of the CDR3; the missing end is completed from the germline J gene. V gene TRBV11-1 combines with J gene TRBJ2-5, with no clear D. The germline V gene has CDR1 SGHAT and CDR2 FQDESV (reference sequence). V was trimmed by 1 base and J by 1 base, leaving 7 bases between them. The CDR3 is 14 amino acids. CDR3 sequence: CASSLGLGQETQYF. The sequenced CDR3 bases are TGTGCCAGCAGCTTAGGGCTTGGCCAAGAGACC.

Many counts were recorded for this clone. The DNA ends 3 residues before the CDR3 does, and the rest of the CDR3 is filled in from the germline J gene. The chain has TRBV18 and TRBJ1-3; a possible D gene is TRBD1 (5 bases). Germline CDR1 reads KGHSH; CDR2 reads LQKENI. Trimming shortened V by 3 bases and J by 1 base, and 13 bases separated the two germline ends. The CDR3 contains 16 residues. The CDR3 region is CASSPNLDISGNTIYF. CDR3 bases read: TGTGCCAGCTCACCGAACTTGGACATATCTGGAAACACC.

This clone has a count of ten or more. The read ends 3 residues early relative to the CDR3; the germline J gene fills the gap. The V call is TRBV7-2, the J call TRBJ1-1; tentative D call: TRBD1 (5 bases). CDR1 is SGHTA, CDR2 FQGNSA, per germline. Trimming stripped 1 base from V and 2 bases from J, with 11 bases between. The CDR3 has 15 amino acids. The covered CDR3 bases are TGTGCCAGCAGCTTAGTAGCAGGGTCCAACACTGAA. This translates into CASSLVAGSNTE. The entire CDR3 protein reads CASSLVAGSNTEAFF. Combining the CDR3 with reference TRBV7-2 and TRBJ1-1 gives the whole variable domain GAGVSQSPSNKVTEKGKDVELRCDPISGHTALYWYRQSLGQGLEFLIYFQGNSAPDKSGLPSDRFSAERTGGSVSTLTIQRTQQEDSAVYLCASSLVAGSNTEAFFGQGTRLTVV.

In this sample, this clone turned up many times. The read terminates 3 residues ahead of where the CDR3 ends, so the germline J gene completes it. This chain links TRBV7-2 with TRBJ1-6; no reliable D call. V was shortened by 1 base and J by 9 bases, with 10 bases between the two germline ends. Germline loops: CDR1 SGHTA, CDR2 FQGNSA. The CDR3 runs to 14 residues. CDR3 sequence reads: CASSLGTGGSPLHF. The part of the CDR3 DNA that was read is TGTGCCAGCAGCTTAGGTACGGGTGGTTCACCC.

At least ten counts were recorded for this clone. The missing CDR3 end, 3 residues past where the read stops, is filled in from the germline J gene. The chain is built from TRBV19 and TRBJ1-2; 9 bases fit TRBD1. This CDR3 is 15 amino acids long. Germline CDR1 LNHDA, CDR2 SQIVND (reference sequence). V lost 7 bases, J lost 7 bases, and 13 bases stayed unmatched. CDR3 DNA, as far as it was read: TGTGCCAGTATCCGAAGACAGGGGGACTTCTTTGGC. Its protein product is CASIRRQGDFFG. The full CDR3 protein reads CASIRRQGDFFGYTF. The full variable domain, in which reference TRBV19 and TRBJ1-2 provide the parts outside the CDR3, is DGGITQSPKYLFRKEGQNVTLSCEQNLNHDAMYWYRQDPGQGLRLIYYSQIVNDFQKGDIAEGYSVSREKKESFPLTVTSAQKNPTAFYLCASIRRQGDFFGYTFGSGTRLTVV.

This clone was seen many times. Sequencing ends 3 residues short of the CDR3 end; the germline J gene provides the rest. V and J are TRBV7-9 and TRBJ2-1; a weak D match, TRBD1 (5 bases). This CDR3 has 14 residues. Germline-derived CDR1 and CDR2 are SEHNR and FQNEAQ (reference sequence). V gave up 0 bases and J gave up 4 bases, with 7 bases separating them. The CDR3 protein is CASSLATAYNEQFF. The sequenced part of the CDR3 DNA is TGTGCCAGCAGCTTAGCGACAGCTTACAATGAG.

This clone was seen repeatedly, ten times or more. The read finishes 3 residues shy of the CDR3 end, and the germline J gene is used to complete it. Other DNA variants within this sample encode the same CDR3. V gene TRBV6-2 or TRBV6-3 combines with J gene TRBJ1-2, with 8 bases matching TRBD1. The germline gives CDR1 MNHEY, CDR2 SVGEGT. V dropped 7 bases and J dropped 2; count of bases not matched to a gene: 12. The CDR3 has 16 amino acids. CDR3 bases read: TGTGCCAGCACCTTGCCCACAGGGGGAGGAAACTATGGC. Its protein is CASTLPTGGGNYG. The CDR3 as a whole reads CASTLPTGGGNYGYTF.

This clone was detected many times. The read terminates 3 residues before the CDR3 end, so the remaining end is supplied by the germline J gene. The gene calls are TRBV19 and TRBJ2-1, with a possible D match to TRBD2 (6 bases). Per the germline V gene, CDR1 is LNHDA and CDR2 is SQIVND (reference sequence). V was clipped by 5 bases and J by 4 bases, with 18 bases between them. The CDR3 is 16 residues long. The CDR3 region is CASSSRGVVEYNEQFF. Partial CDR3 DNA: TGTGCCAGTAGTTCACGCGGGGTTGTAGAATACAATGAG.

This clone showed up many times. The observed sequence ends 3 residues before the CDR3 terminus, with the missing tail filled in from the germline J gene. V gene TRBV19 combines with J gene TRBJ2-2; TRBD1 aligns across 10 bases. The CDR3 spans 15 residues. Germline V CDR1 and CDR2: LNHDA, SQIVND (reference sequence). Trimming took 6 bases from V and 4 from J; bases not matched to a gene: 5. The sequenced part of the CDR3 DNA is TGTGCCAGTAGGACGACAGGGGGCACCACCGGGGAG. It specifies CASRTTGGTTGE. The entire CDR3 is CASRTTGGTTGELFF.

This clone was recorded a few times. The missing CDR3 end, 3 residues past where the read stops, is filled in from the germline J gene. This chain connects TRBV5-1 to TRBJ2-3, with D possibly being TRBD2 (6 bases). The CDR3 spans 14 residues. V dropped 0 bases and J dropped 4 bases, with 9 bases sitting between them. Per germline, CDR1 SGHRS and CDR2 YFSETQ. The sequenced CDR3 bases are TGCGCCAGCAGCTTGGCGGCGGGGTCAGATACG. Translating gives CASSLAAGSDT. The whole CDR3 sequence is CASSLAAGSDTQYF.

This clone was observed many times. Partial CDR3 DNA: TGTGCCAGCAGCATATTTAGCGGGACT. Protein: CASSIFSGT. The whole CDR3 reads CASSIFSGTQYF. The V gene is TRBV6-2 or TRBV6-3, the J gene TRBJ2-4; 8 nucleotides agree with TRBD2. The read ends 3 residues early relative to the CDR3; the germline J gene fills the gap. The CDR3 runs 12 residues. CDR1 MNHEY and CDR2 SVGEGT come from the germline V gene.